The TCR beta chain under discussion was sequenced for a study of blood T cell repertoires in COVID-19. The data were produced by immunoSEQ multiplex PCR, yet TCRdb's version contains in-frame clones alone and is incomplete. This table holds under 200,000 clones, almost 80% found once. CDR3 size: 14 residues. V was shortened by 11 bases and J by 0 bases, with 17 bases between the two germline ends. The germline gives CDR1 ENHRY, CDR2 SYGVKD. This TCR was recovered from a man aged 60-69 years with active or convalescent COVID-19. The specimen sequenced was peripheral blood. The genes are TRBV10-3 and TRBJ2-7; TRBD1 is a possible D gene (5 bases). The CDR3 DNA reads TGTGCCGCCAGCCAGACAGCGAGCTCCTACGAGCAGTACTTC. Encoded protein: CAASQTASSYEQYF.